This T cell receptor (beta chain) was recovered during a study of cytomegalovirus exposure and HLA in healthy donors. Separate from the roughly 730-subject first cohort, the roughly 110-subject validation cohort was the one that the donors belonged to. Study outcomes and limitations: The study found most TCR sequences rare, yet found some public TCRs in many donors. Cytomegalovirus-associated TCR beta chains were listed, numbering roughly 150. Subsequent analysis revealed that first-cohort TCR clusters tended to co-occur in the 95 to 150 validation repertoires.

This clone was seen a handful of times. Its antigen is still unknown. TCRdb keeps only in-frame clones here, not all; method: immunoSEQ multiplex PCR. The sample carries roughly 75,000 clones, 85% recorded once. Sequencing was performed on PBMCs. This sequence was found in a young man in good health and CMV-seronegative.

DNA of the CDR3: TGTGCCAGCAGAACTACAGGGGTTGAGCAGTTCTTC. Amino acid sequence: CASRTTGVEQFF. The chain employs TRBV2 and TRBJ2-1; 7 bases fit TRBD1. The CDR3 loop spans 12 amino acids. In germline, CDR1 is SNHLY, CDR2 FYNNEI. With 6 bases clipped from V and 9 bases from J, the junction kept 5 bases outside the gene matches.